These 9 T cell receptor beta chains share one sample of origin, sequenced in a study of blood T cell repertoires in COVID-19 (dated by TCRdb to 2020 to 2022). Libraries were made using the immunoSEQ multiplex PCR assay. In TCRdb, the immuneACCESS table is reduced to in-frame sequences with V and J assigned. These tables do not hold every clone; where another copy was compared, an unresolved V gene accounts for under half, and the others remain unexplained. The sample contains tens of thousands of clones, roughly 89% of them found a single time. The leading ten clones occupy about 8.9% of the sample. What was sequenced was peripheral blood. The receptors here all came from a man over 45 with active COVID-19.

The J gene is TRBJ2-7, the V gene TRBV23-1, with a weak D call TRBD1 (6 bases). TRBV23-1 is recorded as an ORF, its role being uncertain. The CDR3 sequence is 14 residues long. V shed 6 bases and J shed 1 base, with 13 bases lying between them. This chain's CDR3 is CASRKGTPSYEQYF. CDR3 DNA: TGCGCCAGCAGAAAGGGGACACCTTCCTACGAGCAGTACTTC.

This clone was observed a few times. The rearrangement uses TRBV5-6 and TRBJ2-7; D uncertain. V shed 4 bases and J shed 0 bases, with 20 bases lying between them. CDR3 length: 17 residues. Germline V gives CDR1 SGHDT, CDR2 YYEEEE. This CDR3 is CASSGTRRVLSSYEQYF. The CDR3 DNA sequence: TGTGCCAGCAGCGGAACTCGTCGGGTCTTAAGCTCCTACGAGCAGTACTTC.

This chain uses TRBV9 with TRBJ1-1; 7 positions match TRBD1. The V segment lost 4 bases and the J segment 1 base; nucleotides outside the gene matches: 4. CDR3 length: 14 residues. In germline, CDR1 is SGDLS, CDR2 YYNGEE. CDR3 residues: CASSSRTGNTEAFF. CDR3 DNA sequence: TGTGCCAGCAGCTCCCGGACAGGGAACACTGAAGCTTTCTTT.

The chain links TRBV3-1 (or the pseudogene TRBV3-2) to TRBJ2-7, with D maybe TRBD1 (6 bases). The CDR3 spans 13 residues. CDR1 and CDR2 from the germline V gene are LGHDT and YNNKEL (reference sequence). Trimming removed 5 bases from V and 2 bases from J, with 10 bases in between. CDR3 sequence: CASSTQGTYEQYF. CDR3 DNA sequence: TGTGCCAGCAGCACACAGGGAACCTACGAGCAGTACTTC.

V is TRBV18 and J is TRBJ2-5, with D perhaps TRBD1 (5 bases). The CDR3 length is 13 residues. The germline V gene encodes CDR1 KGHSH and CDR2 LQKENI. The germline V and J ends were trimmed by 6 bases and 5 bases, with 13 bases remaining between them. The CDR3 DNA is TGTGCCAGCTCCCCAGACAGCGCGGAGACCCAGTACTTC. Protein product: CASSPDSAETQYF.

The chain employs TRBV9 and TRBJ2-7; TRBD1 agrees at 7 bases. With 3 bases clipped from V and 1 base from J, the junction kept 4 bases outside the gene matches. The CDR3 has 14 residues. Germline assignment: CDR1 SGDLS and CDR2 YYNGEE. The chain's CDR3 is CASSGRDSSYEQYF. The DNA of the CDR3 is TGTGCCAGCAGCGGCCGGGACAGTTCCTACGAGCAGTACTTC.

The chain couples TRBV5-1 to TRBJ2-3, with 9 bases that match TRBD1. The ends lost 4 bases at V and 1 base at J; junction bases unmatched: 4. Germline V gene lookup returns CDR1 SGHRS and CDR2 YFSETQ. The CDR3 sequence is 15 residues long. CDR3 nucleotide sequence: TGCGCCAGCAGCCCTGGGGACAGGGGCACAGATACGCAGTATTTT. Its translation: CASSPGDRGTDTQYF.

This clone has just a few counts. This chain links TRBV7-2 with TRBJ2-5, with a weak D call TRBD2 (5 bases). The CDR3 is made up of 14 amino acids. Trimming removed 9 bases at V and 0 bases at J, with 14 bases between. Germline V gene lookup returns CDR1 SGHTA and CDR2 FQGNSA. The CDR3 is CASKKTRDQETQYF. The CDR3 DNA reads TGTGCCAGTAAAAAGACGAGGGACCAAGAGACCCAGTACTTC.

The chain employs TRBV6-5 and TRBJ1-5; 8 bases match TRBD1. The CDR3 is 16 residues long. Germline values: CDR1 MNHEY, CDR2 SVGAGI. The J segment lost 9 bases and the V segment lost 0 bases, leaving 10 bases of the junction unmatched. CDR3 coding DNA: TGTGCCAGCAGTTACTCGAGAGGACAGGGCTGGGGGCCCCAGCATTTT. Protein product: CASSYSRGQGWGPQHF.